These 9 T cell receptor beta chains share one sample of origin, sequenced in a study of OX40 agonist ivuxolimab in advanced cancers. The data were produced by immunoSEQ multiplex PCR, yet TCRdb's version contains in-frame clones alone and is incomplete. The sample consists of tens of thousands of clones, approximately 80% of them appearing once. The starting material was CD4+ or CD8+ T cells sorted from blood, obtained in a trial of the OX40 agonist ivuxolimab. The receptors were sampled from an adult with an advanced solid tumor such as melanoma, head and neck, liver or kidney cancer.

The chain employs TRBV10-2 and TRBJ1-1; no definite D call. The CDR3 covers 13 residues. Trimming pared 4 bases from V and 4 bases from J, leaving 10 bases between. CDR1 and CDR2 (germline): WSHSY, SAAADI. CDR3 DNA: TGCGCCAGCAGTGGCTCCATTAGCACTGAAGCTTTCTTT. Amino acid sequence: CASSGSISTEAFF.

This chain connects TRBV5-6 to TRBJ1-6; D gene ambiguous. The length of the CDR3 is 16 residues. Germline-derived CDR1 and CDR2 are SGHDT and YYEEEE. Trimming stripped 4 bases from V and 0 bases from J, with 11 bases between. The CDR3 DNA is TGTGCCAGCAGCCCCCGATTGAGCTCCTATAATTCACCCCTCCACTTT. Residues: CASSPRLSSYNSPLHF.

DNA of the CDR3: TGTGCTAGTGGTTTGGGTACAGCGGGGATGGGTATCACCGGGGAGCTGTTTTTT. Translating gives CASGLGTAGMGITGELFF. The V and J genes are TRBV12-5 and TRBJ2-2; 7 nucleotides match TRBD2. The CDR3 totals 18 residues. In germline, CDR1 is LGHNT, CDR2 FRNRAP. V dropped 1 base and J dropped 4; count of bases not matched to a gene: 12.

The chain combines TRBV19 with TRBJ2-7, with D unclear. The CDR3 runs 12 residues. Trimming took 11 bases from V and 2 from J, leaving 13 bases between them. CDR1 is LNHDA and CDR2 is SQIVND in the germline V gene (reference sequence). CDR3 sequence reads: CASSGPTYEQYF. CDR3 bases: TGTGCCTCCTCCGGGCCTACCTACGAGCAGTACTTC.

There are a few counts of this clone. V usage is TRBV19 and J usage is TRBJ1-3, with 7 nucleotides matching TRBD1. Germline-derived CDR1 and CDR2 are LNHDA and SQIVND (reference sequence). V shed 6 bases, J shed 0 bases, and the junction held 2 bases outside the gene matches. CDR3 length: 14 amino acids. This CDR3 is CASRGTVSGNTIYF. In nucleotides, the CDR3 is TGTGCCAGTAGGGGGACAGTCTCTGGAAACACCATATATTTT.

The rearrangement joins TRBV19 to TRBJ2-2; 11 bases map to TRBD1. After removal of 3 bases from V and 4 bases from J, the junction contained 7 bases not matched to a gene. The CDR3 sequence is 17 residues long. CDR1 LNHDA and CDR2 SQIVND come from the germline V gene (reference sequence). CDR3: CASSILGTGGSTGELFF. As DNA, the CDR3 is TGTGCCAGTAGTATCCTCGGGACAGGGGGAAGCACCGGGGAGCTGTTTTTT.

Worth noting for this clone: Other nucleotide sequences from this sample produce the same CDR3. The rearrangement uses TRBV5-6 and TRBJ1-2; 12 positions match TRBD1. Germline values: CDR1 SGHDT, CDR2 YYEEEE. V lost 4 bases and J lost 4; bases outside the gene matches: 8. The CDR3 totals 16 residues. CDR3 residues: CASSPWDRGQGYGYTF. The CDR3 region has the DNA TGTGCCAGCAGCCCATGGGACAGGGGGCAAGGCTATGGCTACACCTTC. Full variable domain (missing parts from reference TRBV5-6 and TRBJ1-2): DAGVTQSPTHLIKTRGQQVTLRCSPKSGHDTVSWYQQALGQGPQFIFQYYEEEERQRGNFPDRFSGHQFPNYSSELNVNALLLGDSALYLCASSPWDRGQGYGYTFGSGTRLTVV.

The CDR3 here is CASTSRGGPGETQYF. DNA of the CDR3: TGTGCCAGCACCTCCCGGGGGGGTCCTGGGGAGACCCAGTACTTC. The chain employs TRBV5-5 and TRBJ2-5, with 8 bases fitting TRBD2. Unmatched junction bases numbered 12, after V lost 6 bases and J lost 5 bases. The CDR3 runs 15 residues. Germline CDR1 SGHKS, CDR2 YYEKEE (reference sequence).

The chain carries TRBV5-1 and TRBJ2-3; D is unclear. Germline V lookup: CDR1 SGHRS, CDR2 YFSETQ. The CDR3 has 14 residues. V was cut by 2 bases and J by 4 bases, with 11 bases left in between. The CDR3 here is CASSFSGVSDTQYF. In DNA, the CDR3 is TGCGCCAGCAGCTTCAGTGGCGTTTCAGATACGCAGTATTTT.